This T cell receptor beta chain was captured by sequencing in a study of human T cells and chemical hapten exposure. General observations from the study: While controls formed fewer of them, expanded TCRs formed significantly more large CDR3 similarity clusters.

TCRdb re-called the RACE reads through MiXCR, storing one row per CDR3 protein. The repertoire holds some 71,000 distinct CDR3 sequences, with over 8.5% as singletons. Deletions cut 3 bases from V and 0 bases from J, with 12 bases between. The CDR3 loop spans 17 amino acids. Described time point: patch test 3, about 24 weeks after DPC sensitization. Indicated treatment: therapeutic diphenylcyclopropenone sensitization with weekly scalp DPC. Blood sampling preceded each patch test application. This clonotype was seen ten or more times. Its antigen is still unknown. V is TRBV12-3 or TRBV12-4 and J is TRBJ1-6; D unresolved. This receptor was obtained from a woman aged 50 to 60 with alopecia areata. Some clones in this sample may be carry-over from other donors' samples. The sample was whole blood, taken in connection with sensitization to the hapten diphenylcyclopropenone (DPC). Written as DNA, the CDR3 is TGTGCCAGCAGTTTTTCACCCACGAGCTCCTATAATTCACCCCTCCACTTT. Translated: CASSFSPTSSYNSPLHF.